This T cell receptor (beta chain) was identified during a study of CD8+ T cells in alopecia areata. Study information: At a dose of 5 to 10 mg twice daily, oral tofacitinib was given to treated patients.

This clone occurred once. The treatment here: oral pan-JAK inhibitor, 5-10 mg twice daily. Extracted from the samples, RNA was reverse transcribed into cDNA to serve as the sequencing template. Some clones are missing from TCRdb's copy, which holds only in-frame ones; the method was immunoSEQ multiplex PCR. The profile shows about 190,000 clones, roughly 60% of them singletons. Sequencing was performed on CD4+ T cells sorted from blood, taken at week 24, from a patient treated with tofacitinib. This sequence originates from a human donor with alopecia areata.

The CDR3 spells CASSETGADTQYF. The CDR3 DNA reads TGTGCCAGCAGTGAAACAGGGGCAGATACGCAGTATTTT. The chain is built from TRBV25-1 and TRBJ2-3; 7 positions agree with TRBD1. V trimming: 2 bases; J trimming: 4 bases; junction bases outside the gene matches: 0. This CDR3 comprises 13 residues. CDR1 is MGHDK, CDR2 SYGVNS, per germline.